This entry lists 13 T cell receptor beta chains sequenced from one sample in a study of PD-L1 blockade in urothelial cancer. Time point in this sample: pretreatment peripheral blood. Libraries were prepared by immunoSEQ multiplex PCR; TCRdb keeps only in-frame clonotypes and omits some of them. Altogether tens of thousands of clones are present, around 91% being singletons, with the ten largest covering around 1.5%. The sample here was PBMCs, taken around atezolizumab (anti-PD-L1) treatment. Receptors were obtained from a man aged 55 to 70 with urothelial cancer.

The chain recombines TRBV7-8 with TRBJ1-3; weak D call: TRBD1 (5 bases). The length of the CDR3 is 15 residues. V was cut by 4 bases and J by 7 bases, with 17 bases left in between. The V gene's germline CDR1 is SGHVS and CDR2 FQNEAQ. The CDR3 is CASSSTPLGGNTIYF. The CDR3 nucleotides are TGTGCCAGCAGCTCAACGCCCTTGGGGGGGAACACCATATATTTT.

V and J are TRBV19 and TRBJ2-1; 12 bases fit TRBD2. V gave up 7 bases and J gave up 4 bases; unmatched junction bases: 5. Per the germline V gene, CDR1 is LNHDA and CDR2 is SQIVND (reference sequence). The CDR3 spans 15 residues. In DNA form, the CDR3 reads TGTGCCAGTACCGTTACTAGCGGGGGGTACAATGAGCAGTTCTTC. It specifies CASTVTSGGYNEQFF.

The CDR3 here is CASSPSWTGGWDEQFF. The CDR3 nucleotides are TGTGCCAGCAGCCCAAGCTGGACAGGGGGCTGGGATGAGCAGTTCTTC. V usage is TRBV7-2 and J usage is TRBJ2-1, with 11 bases fitting TRBD1. Germline V gives CDR1 SGHTA, CDR2 FQGNSA. Germline trimming cut 5 bases from V and 8 bases from J; bases unmatched to any gene: 11. The CDR3 has 16 residues. Using reference TRBV7-2 and TRBJ2-1 for the parts outside the CDR3, the full variable domain is GAGVSQSPSNKVTEKGKDVELRCDPISGHTALYWYRQSLGQGLEFLIYFQGNSAPDKSGLPSDRFSAERTGGSVSTLTIQRTQQEDSAVYLCASSPSWTGGWDEQFFGPGTRLTVL.

The V and J genes are TRBV5-1 and TRBJ2-7; 9 bases map to TRBD1. The V gene's germline CDR1 is SGHRS and CDR2 YFSETQ. This CDR3 is built from 14 residues. Trimming cost V 4 bases and J 6 bases; bases outside gene matches: 8. In DNA, the CDR3 is TGCGCCAGCAGCCAGGGGACAGGGTCCCTCGAGCAGTACTTC. This encodes CASSQGTGSLEQYF. Looking up the rest from reference TRBV5-1 and TRBJ2-7 gives the full variable domain: KAGVTQTPRYLIKTRGQQVTLSCSPISGHRSVSWYQQTPGQGLQFLFEYFSETQRNKGNFPGRFSGRQFSNSRSEMNVSTLELGDSALYLCASSQGTGSLEQYFGPGTRLTVT.

The chain carries TRBV7-9 and TRBJ1-4; D is possibly TRBD1 (6 bases). Germline V CDR1 and CDR2: SEHNR, FQNEAQ (reference sequence). The CDR3 has 16 amino acids. V was pared by 1 base and J by 4 bases, with 13 bases between. CDR3 residues: CASSLGQGPGNEKLFF. The DNA of the CDR3 is TGTGCCAGCAGCTTAGGGCAGGGGCCTGGTAATGAAAAACTGTTTTTT. Supplemented by reference TRBV7-9 and TRBJ1-4, the full variable domain reads DTGVSQNPRHKITKRGQNVTFRCDPISEHNRLYWYRQTLGQGPEFLTYFQNEAQLEKSRLLSDRFSAERPKGSFSTLEIQRTEQGDSAMYLCASSLGQGPGNEKLFFGSGTQLSVL.

This chain joins TRBV9 and TRBJ1-2, with D uncertain. The CDR3 has 11 amino acids. Looked up from germline, CDR1 is SGDLS and CDR2 is YYNGEE. Trimming removed 2 bases from V and 10 bases from J, with 9 bases in between. The CDR3 loop reads CASSVIGNYTF. The CDR3 region has the DNA TGTGCCAGCAGCGTTATCGGGAACTACACCTTC.

V usage is TRBV29-1 and J usage is TRBJ2-5; TRBD1 matches at 7 bases. Trimming removed 1 base from V and 2 bases from J; junction bases left unmatched: 4. The CDR3 extends over 14 amino acids. CDR1 is SQVTM and CDR2 is ANQGSEA in the germline V gene. In nucleotides, the CDR3 is TGCAGCGTTGAAGCTGGGACAGAACAAGAGACCCAGTACTTC. Its protein product is CSVEAGTEQETQYF.

V is TRBV28 and J is TRBJ2-4; 7 bases match TRBD2. The CDR3 has 16 residues. V gave up 6 bases and J gave up 0 bases; unmatched junction bases: 8. Germline loops: CDR1 MDHEN, CDR2 SYDVKM. CDR3 residues: CASSPFGGGAKNIQYF. The CDR3 region has the DNA TGTGCCAGCAGCCCATTTGGCGGGGGAGCCAAAAACATTCAGTACTTC.

The chain couples TRBV7-6 to TRBJ1-4; 7 nucleotides align to TRBD1. CDR3 length equals 13 residues. Germline CDR1 SGHVS, CDR2 FNYEAQ. V shed 3 bases and J 8 bases; nucleotides not matched to a gene: 3. The CDR3 region is CASSFGQEEKLFF. CDR3 nucleotide sequence: TGTGCCAGCAGCTTCGGACAGGAGGAAAAACTGTTTTTT.

This clone has a handful of counts. This chain links TRBV7-2 with TRBJ2-5; D perhaps matches TRBD2 (5 bases). Germline-derived CDR1 and CDR2 are SGHTA and FQGNSA. V lost 2 bases and J lost 2, with 9 bases in between. The CDR3 consists of 14 residues. The CDR3: CASSLIALQETQYF. The CDR3 DNA reads as TGTGCCAGCAGCTTAATAGCGCTTCAAGAGACCCAGTACTTC.

The gene calls are TRBV5-1 and TRBJ2-5; 8 bases align to TRBD1. Germline loops: CDR1 SGHRS, CDR2 YFSETQ. The ends lost 4 bases at V and 5 bases at J; junction bases unmatched: 7. This CDR3 is 14 amino acids long. CDR3 residues: CASSKTTGDETQYF. The CDR3 coding sequence is TGCGCCAGCAGCAAAACGACAGGGGACGAGACCCAGTACTTC.

The CDR3 sequence: CAWSVPGGSGNTIYF. DNA for the CDR3: TGTGCCTGGAGTGTACCGGGGGGTTCTGGAAACACCATATATTTT. The chain combines TRBV30 with TRBJ1-3, with D perhaps matching TRBD1 (5 bases). Trimming took 0 bases from V and 1 from J, leaving 10 bases between them. This CDR3 has 15 residues. Germline assignment: CDR1 GTSNPN and CDR2 SVGIG (reference sequence).

The CDR3 loop is CASSPVSLQETQYF. The DNA of the CDR3 is TGTGCCAGCTCACCGGTTAGCTTACAAGAGACCCAGTACTTC. The chain has TRBV18 and TRBJ2-5; D is ambiguous. The CDR3 has 14 residues. Trimming removed 3 bases from V and 2 bases from J, with 10 bases in between. Germline V gene data show CDR1 as KGHSH and CDR2 as LQKENI.